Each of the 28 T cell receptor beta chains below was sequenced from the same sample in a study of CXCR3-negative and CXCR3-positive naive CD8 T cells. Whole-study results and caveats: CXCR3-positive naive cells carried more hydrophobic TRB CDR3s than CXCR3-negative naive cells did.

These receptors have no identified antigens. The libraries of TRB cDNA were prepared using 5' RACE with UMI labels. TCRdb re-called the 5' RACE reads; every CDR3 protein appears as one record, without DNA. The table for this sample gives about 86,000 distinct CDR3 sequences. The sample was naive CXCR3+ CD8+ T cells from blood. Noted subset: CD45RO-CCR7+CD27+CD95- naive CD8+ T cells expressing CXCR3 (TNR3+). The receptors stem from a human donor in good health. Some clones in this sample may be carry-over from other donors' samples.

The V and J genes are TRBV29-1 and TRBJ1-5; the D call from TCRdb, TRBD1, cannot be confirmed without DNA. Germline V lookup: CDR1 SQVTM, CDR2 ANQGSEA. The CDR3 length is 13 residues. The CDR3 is CSVAGTGVGPQHF.

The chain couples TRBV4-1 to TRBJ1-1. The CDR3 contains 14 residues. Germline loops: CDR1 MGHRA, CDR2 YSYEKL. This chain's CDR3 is CASSQGLLNTEAFF.

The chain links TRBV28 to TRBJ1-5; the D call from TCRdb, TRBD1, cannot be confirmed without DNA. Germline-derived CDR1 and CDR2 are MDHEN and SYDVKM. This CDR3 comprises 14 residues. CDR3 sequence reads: CASNIPPRDQPQHF.

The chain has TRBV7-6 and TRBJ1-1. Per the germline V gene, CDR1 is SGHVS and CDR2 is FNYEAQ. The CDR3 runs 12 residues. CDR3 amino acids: CASLTDNTEAFF.

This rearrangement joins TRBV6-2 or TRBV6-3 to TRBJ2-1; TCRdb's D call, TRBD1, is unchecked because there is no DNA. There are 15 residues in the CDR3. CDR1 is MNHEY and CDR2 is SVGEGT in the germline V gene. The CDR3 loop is CASSSPRSYSDEQFF.

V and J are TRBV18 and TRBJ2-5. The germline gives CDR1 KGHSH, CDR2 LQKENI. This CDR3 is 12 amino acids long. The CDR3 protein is CASSRYQETQYF.

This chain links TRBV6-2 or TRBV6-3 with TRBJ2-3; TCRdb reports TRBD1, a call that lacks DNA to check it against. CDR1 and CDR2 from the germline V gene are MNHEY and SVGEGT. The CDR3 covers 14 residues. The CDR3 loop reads CASNAGQGTDTQYF.

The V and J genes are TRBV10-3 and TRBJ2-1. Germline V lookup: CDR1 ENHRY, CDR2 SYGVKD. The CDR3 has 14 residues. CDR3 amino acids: CAISQEGYSNEQFF.

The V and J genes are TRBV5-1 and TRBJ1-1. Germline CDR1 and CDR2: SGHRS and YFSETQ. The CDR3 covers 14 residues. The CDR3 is CASSYVFMGTEAFF.

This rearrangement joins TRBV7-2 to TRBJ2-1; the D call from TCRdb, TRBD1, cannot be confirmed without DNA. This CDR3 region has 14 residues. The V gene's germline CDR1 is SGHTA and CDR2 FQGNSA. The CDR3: CASSLGGEGNEQFF.

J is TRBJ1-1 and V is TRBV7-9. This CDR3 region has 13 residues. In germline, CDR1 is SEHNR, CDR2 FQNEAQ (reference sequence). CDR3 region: CASSPSIGVEAFF.

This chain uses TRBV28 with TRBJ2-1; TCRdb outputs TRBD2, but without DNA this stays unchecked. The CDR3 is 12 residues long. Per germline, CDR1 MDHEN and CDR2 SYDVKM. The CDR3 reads CASSLNRAPRFF.

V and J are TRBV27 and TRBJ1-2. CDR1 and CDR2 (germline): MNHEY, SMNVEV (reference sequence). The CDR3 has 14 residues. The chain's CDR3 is CASSWGPANYGYTF.

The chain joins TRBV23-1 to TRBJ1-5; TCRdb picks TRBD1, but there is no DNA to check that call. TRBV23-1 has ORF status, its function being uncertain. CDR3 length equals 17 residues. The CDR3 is CASSQSLSGRGNQPQHF.

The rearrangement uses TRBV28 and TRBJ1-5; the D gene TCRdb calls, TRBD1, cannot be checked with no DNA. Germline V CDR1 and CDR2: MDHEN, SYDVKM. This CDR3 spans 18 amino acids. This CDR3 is CASSLLEGPGQGIQPQHF.

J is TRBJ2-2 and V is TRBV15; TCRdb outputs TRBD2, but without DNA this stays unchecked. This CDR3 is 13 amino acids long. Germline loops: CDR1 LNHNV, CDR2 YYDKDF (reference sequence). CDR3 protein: CATSSYRAGELFF.

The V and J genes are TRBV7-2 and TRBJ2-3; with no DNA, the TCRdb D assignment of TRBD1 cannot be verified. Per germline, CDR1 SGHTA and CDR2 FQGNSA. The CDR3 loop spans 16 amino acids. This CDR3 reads CASSLRGGEVRDTQYF.

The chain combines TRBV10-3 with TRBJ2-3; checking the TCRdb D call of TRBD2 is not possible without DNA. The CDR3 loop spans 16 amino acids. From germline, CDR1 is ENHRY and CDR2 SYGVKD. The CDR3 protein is CAISEGLAGATDTQYF.

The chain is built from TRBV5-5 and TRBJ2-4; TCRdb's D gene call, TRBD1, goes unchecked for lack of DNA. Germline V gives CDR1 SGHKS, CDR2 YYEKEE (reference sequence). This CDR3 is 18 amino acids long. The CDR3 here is CASSLVSRTGGPQNIQYF. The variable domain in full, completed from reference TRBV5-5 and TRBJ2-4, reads DAGVTQSPTHLIKTRGQQVTLRCSPISGHKSVSWYQQVLGQGPQFIFQYYEKEERGRGNFPDRFSARQFPNYSSELNVNALLLGDSALYLCASSLVSRTGGPQNIQYFGAGTRLSVL.

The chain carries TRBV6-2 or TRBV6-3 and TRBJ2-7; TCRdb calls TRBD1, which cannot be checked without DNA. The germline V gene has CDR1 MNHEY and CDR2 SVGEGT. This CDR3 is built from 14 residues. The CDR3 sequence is CASSYSTDSHEQYF.

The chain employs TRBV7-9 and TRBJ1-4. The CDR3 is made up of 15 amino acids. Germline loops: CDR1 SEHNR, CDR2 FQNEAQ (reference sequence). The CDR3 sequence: CASSLGPGTNEKLFF. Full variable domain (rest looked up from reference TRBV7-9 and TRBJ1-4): DTGVSQNPRHKITKRGQNVTFRCDPISEHNRLYWYRQTLGQGPEFLTYFQNEAQLEKSRLLSDRFSAERPKGSFSTLEIQRTEQGDSAMYLCASSLGPGTNEKLFFGSGTQLSVL.

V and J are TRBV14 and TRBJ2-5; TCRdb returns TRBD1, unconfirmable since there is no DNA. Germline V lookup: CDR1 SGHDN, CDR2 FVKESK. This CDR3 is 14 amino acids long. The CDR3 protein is CASSPGGGQETQYF.

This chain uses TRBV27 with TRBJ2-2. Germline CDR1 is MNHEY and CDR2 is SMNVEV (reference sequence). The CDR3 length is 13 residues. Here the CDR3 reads CASIIPNTGELFF.

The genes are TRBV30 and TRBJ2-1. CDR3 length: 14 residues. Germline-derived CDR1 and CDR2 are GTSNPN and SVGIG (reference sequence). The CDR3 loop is CAWSDIPGINEQFF.

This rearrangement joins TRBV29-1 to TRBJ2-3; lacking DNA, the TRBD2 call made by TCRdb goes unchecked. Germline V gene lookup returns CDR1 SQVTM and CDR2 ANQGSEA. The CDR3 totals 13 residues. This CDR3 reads CSVDGGSTDTQYF.

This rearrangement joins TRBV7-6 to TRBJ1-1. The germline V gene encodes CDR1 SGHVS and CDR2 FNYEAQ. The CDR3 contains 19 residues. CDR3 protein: CASSLGKRVSGIWGTEAFF.

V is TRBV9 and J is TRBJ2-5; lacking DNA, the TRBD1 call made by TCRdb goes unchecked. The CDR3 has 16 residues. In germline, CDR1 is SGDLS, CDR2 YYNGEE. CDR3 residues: CASSPPEQGSQETQYF.

CDR3 sequence: CASTLWEGEETQYF. The chain joins TRBV6-5 to TRBJ2-5; TCRdb selects TRBD2, and the lack of DNA leaves this call unchecked. CDR1 and CDR2 from the germline V gene are MNHEY and SVGAGI. The CDR3 totals 14 residues.